Listed here are 7 T cell receptor beta chains from one sample, sequenced in a study of post-analysis software for immune sequencing data. Whole-study results and caveats: Four to six TRBV segments were more frequent in patients than controls; TRBV5-6, TRBV5-1 and TRBV20-1 belonged to this group.

Prepared libraries of TCR beta cDNA carried unique molecular identifiers. TCRdb fed the PCR reads into MiXCR, producing one record per CDR3 protein. The sample carries around 500,000 distinct CDR3 sequences, 30% to 40% recorded once. No cognate antigen is known for these TCRs. Sequencing was performed on blood. The receptors here all came from a girl younger than 18 with multiple sclerosis.

This clonotype appeared a few times. The rearrangement joins TRBV20-1 to TRBJ2-1, with 7 nucleotides matching TRBD1. Trimming took 5 bases from V and 5 from J; bases not matched to a gene: 9. Per the germline V gene, CDR1 is DFQATT and CDR2 is SNEGSKA (reference sequence). This CDR3 is 14 amino acids long. The CDR3 nucleotides read TGCAGTGCTCCCAGACAGGGCTTTAACAATGAGCAGTTCTTC. Residues: CSAPRQGFNNEQFF.

The rearrangement links TRBV5-1 to TRBJ2-3; 15 bases fit TRBD2. This CDR3 is 17 amino acids long. Germline CDR1 and CDR2: SGHRS and YFSETQ. V lost 4 bases, J lost 2 bases, and 5 bases stayed unmatched. The CDR3 region is CASSLGLAGGHTDTQYF. The CDR3 nucleotides are TGCGCCAGCAGCCTGGGACTAGCGGGGGGTCACACAGATACGCAGTATTTT.

Ten or more counts support this clonotype. V usage is TRBV12-3 or TRBV12-4 and J usage is TRBJ2-1; D remains ambiguous. Between the trimmed V and J ends, which lost 6 bases and 15 bases, there was a span of 24 bases. This CDR3 has 14 residues. The CDR3 spells CASSQRSHDPKLFF. Written as DNA, the CDR3 is TGTGCCAGCAGCCAAAGGTCCCATGACCCTAAACTGTTCTTC.

CDR3 in amino acids: CSARDSLAGELFF. The CDR3 DNA reads TGCAGTGCCCGGGACTCCCTGGCCGGGGAGCTGTTTTTT. The chain has TRBV20-1 and TRBJ2-2, with D maybe TRBD2 (6 bases). The CDR3 contains 13 residues. From germline, CDR1 is DFQATT and CDR2 SNEGSKA (reference sequence). The germline V and J ends were trimmed by 6 bases and 6 bases, with 14 bases remaining between them.

The chain carries TRBV3-1 and TRBJ1-1; TRBD1 agrees at 7 bases. Trimming cost V 7 bases and J 6 bases; bases outside gene matches: 8. Germline lookup yields CDR1 LGHDT and CDR2 YNNKEL (reference sequence). This CDR3 is built from 13 residues. The CDR3 region has the DNA TGTGCCAGCAAGAGACAGGGTCGGGCTGAAGCTTTCTTT. It yields the protein CASKRQGRAEAFF.

The chain employs TRBV5-1 and TRBJ1-5; TRBD1 matches at 9 bases. The CDR3 runs to 15 residues. Germline V gene data show CDR1 as SGHRS and CDR2 as YFSETQ. With 2 bases clipped from V and 4 bases from J, the junction kept 4 bases outside the gene matches. The DNA of the CDR3 is TGCGCCAGCAGCTTCAGGGACAGGGAGAATCAGCCCCAGCATTTT. Residues: CASSFRDRENQPQHF.

The chain joins TRBV20-1 to TRBJ2-5; unclear D gene. CDR3 length: 12 amino acids. The germline V and J ends were trimmed by 3 bases and 2 bases, with 7 bases remaining between them. Looked up from germline, CDR1 is DFQATT and CDR2 is SNEGSKA (reference sequence). Here the CDR3 DNA reads TGCAGTGCTAGCCCCCAGCAAGAGACCCAGTACTTC. Its translation: CSASPQQETQYF.